A selection of T cell receptor beta chains follows, all from one sample in a study of T cell repertoires in cytomegalovirus infection. TCRdb analysed the reads with MiXCR anew, one entry per CDR3 protein. This sample yields around 550,000 distinct CDR3 sequences, of which 26% are seen a single time; approximately 13% belongs to the top ten. The sample was PBMCs. These receptor sequences come from a human donor in good health (CMV status not recorded). Some clones in this sample may be carry-over from other donors' samples. Each CDR3 is given with its conserved first and last residue. Clone size is not always given. Where it is, it says once, few, many or a class for expanded clones.

few,TRBV6-1,CATLKTGGSSPLHF
few,TRBV12-3/TRBV12-4,CASSKTGLQYNEQFF
many,TRBV7-2,CASSFGSNTEAFF
few,TRBV19,CATGQRYQETQYF
few,TRBV7-9,CASSLGRGSSGNTIYF
.,TRBV19,CASSRETVSGNTIYF
few,TRBV20-1,CSARVGSNYGYTF
few,TRBV27,CASSGGRAYMDEQFF
.,TRBV12-3/TRBV12-4,CASSTGTGIYEQYF
many,TRBV7-2,CASSIQETQYF
.,TRBV10-3,CAINEEGVQETQYF
few,TRBV7-2,CASSLGAGGRETQYF
.,TRBV28,CASSRGHAGGYGYTF
.,TRBV6-7,CASSYSLAEANTGELFF
.,TRBV27,CASSLSGPGTGELFF
.,TRBV6-2/TRBV6-3,CASSVATSGMNTEAFF
.,TRBV6-2/TRBV6-3,CASTEGPYNEQFF
once,TRBV19,CASSPFPRPGGREAFF
.,TRBV6-1,CASSLTSGRTGELFF
few,TRBV12-3/TRBV12-4,CASSLAGGGVSGANVLTF
few,TRBV12-3/TRBV12-4,CASSPKAGQGGETQYF
few,TRBV7-9,CASSLALQGLGEKLFF
.,TRBV6-5,CASSREGTGANSPLHF
.,TRBV5-1,CASSLYASGRGETQYF
few,TRBV2,CASRRRAGETGELFF
.,TRBV27,CASSFRAVSSYEQYF
many,TRBV7-2,CASSRRTEKEKLFF
.,TRBV6-2/TRBV6-3,CASKTLGTRSYNEQFF
few,TRBV7-6,CASSSGRSSSGYTF
many,TRBV7-2,CASSYTEIGYTF
.,TRBV6-1,CASSLQSRDSPLHF
many,TRBV7-8,CASSLTRGLNSPLHF